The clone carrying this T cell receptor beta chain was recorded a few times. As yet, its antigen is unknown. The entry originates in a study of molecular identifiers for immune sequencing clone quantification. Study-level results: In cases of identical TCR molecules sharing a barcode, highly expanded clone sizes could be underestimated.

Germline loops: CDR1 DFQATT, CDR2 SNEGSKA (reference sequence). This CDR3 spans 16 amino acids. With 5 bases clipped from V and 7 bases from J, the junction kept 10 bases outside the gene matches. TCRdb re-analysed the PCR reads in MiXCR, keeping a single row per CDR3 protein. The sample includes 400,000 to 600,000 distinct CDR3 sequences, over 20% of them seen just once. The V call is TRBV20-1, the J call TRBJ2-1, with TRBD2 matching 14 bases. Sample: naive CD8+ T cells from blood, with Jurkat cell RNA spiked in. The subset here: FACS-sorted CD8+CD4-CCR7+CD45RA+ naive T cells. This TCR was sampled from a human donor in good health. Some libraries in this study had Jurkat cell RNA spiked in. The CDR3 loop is CSAPGTSGSRGNEQFF. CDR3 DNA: TGCAGTGCTCCCGGGACTAGCGGGAGTAGGGGGAATGAGCAGTTCTTC.